This T cell receptor beta chain was sequenced for a study of T cell responses to AZD1222 COVID-19 vaccine. Study findings and constraints: Dominant at 160-218 and 743-854, vaccine-associated CD4 TCRs also spanned spike.

Profiling relied on immunoSEQ multiplex PCR, and the TCRdb table lists in-frame clones only, not all of them. This repertoire shows more than 100,000 clones, roughly nine tenths found once; its top ten account for around a tenth. This clone has just a few counts. The antigen is unknown. The receptor's source is an adult in good health. The sequencing here drew on peripheral blood, taken on day 0 of AZD1222 vaccination.

The CDR3, as DNA: TGTGCCAGTAACCGGGCGACGAGCGCCGGAAACACCATATATTTT. This sequence encodes CASNRATSAGNTIYF. This chain links TRBV19 with TRBJ1-3; D not certain. Trimming stripped 7 bases from V and 4 bases from J, with 17 bases between. Germline values: CDR1 LNHDA, CDR2 SQIVND (reference sequence). There are 15 residues in the CDR3.